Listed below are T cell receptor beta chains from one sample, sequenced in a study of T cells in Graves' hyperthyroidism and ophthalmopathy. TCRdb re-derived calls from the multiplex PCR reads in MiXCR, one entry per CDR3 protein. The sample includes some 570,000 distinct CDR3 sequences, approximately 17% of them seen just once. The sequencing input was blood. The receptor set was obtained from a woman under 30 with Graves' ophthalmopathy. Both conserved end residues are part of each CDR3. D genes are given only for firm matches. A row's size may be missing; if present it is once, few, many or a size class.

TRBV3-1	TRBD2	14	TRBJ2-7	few	CASSGTSGGREQYF	TGTGCCAGCAGCGGGACTAGCGGGGGGAGGGAGCAGTACTTC
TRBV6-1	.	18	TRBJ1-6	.	CASSGRKGVSSYNSPLHF	TGTGCCAGCAGCGGACGGAAGGGAGTCAGCTCCTATAATTCACCCCTCCACTTT
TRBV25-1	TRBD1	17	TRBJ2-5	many	CASSAPGTGTSEETQYF	TGTGCCAGCAGTGCTCCCGGGACAGGGACATCGGAAGAGACCCAGTACTTC
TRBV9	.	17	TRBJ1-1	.	CASSVAGRVGGGAEAFF	TGTGCCAGCAGCGTAGCCGGCAGGGTAGGAGGTGGCGCTGAAGCTTTCTTT
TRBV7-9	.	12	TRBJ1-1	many	CASSPQAGEAFF	TGTGCCAGCAGCCCCCAAGCAGGTGAAGCTTTCTTT
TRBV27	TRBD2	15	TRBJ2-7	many	CASSYGTSGTYEQYF	TGTGCCAGCAGCTACGGGACTAGCGGGACCTACGAGCAGTACTTC
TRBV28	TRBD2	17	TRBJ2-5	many	CASSLLAGGILGETQYF	TGTGCCAGCAGTTTACTAGCGGGGGGGATCCTAGGCGAGACCCAGTACTTC
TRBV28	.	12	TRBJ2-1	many	CASSLGSTEQFF	TGTGCCAGCAGTTTAGGATCTACTGAGCAGTTCTTC
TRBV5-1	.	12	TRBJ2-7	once	CAGRDGTYEQYF	TGCGCCGGCCGGGACGGAACCTACGAGCAGTACTTC
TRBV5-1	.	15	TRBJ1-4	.	CASSSSGQGYEKLFF	.
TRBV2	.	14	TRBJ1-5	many	CASKGGNGNQPQHF	TGTGCCTCGAAGGGTGGGAACGGCAATCAGCCCCAGCATTTT
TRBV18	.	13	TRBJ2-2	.	CASSLDSNGELFF	TGTGCCAGCTCTCTTGACTCGAACGGGGAGCTGTTTTTT
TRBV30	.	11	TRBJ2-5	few	CAWGPKETQYF	TGTGCCTGGGGACCTAAAGAGACCCAGTACTTC
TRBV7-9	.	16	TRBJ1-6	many	CASSPGQSSYNSPLHF	TGTGCCAGCAGCCCAGGACAGAGCTCCTATAATTCACCCCTCCACTTT
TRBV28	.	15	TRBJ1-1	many	CASSPEYRGSTEAFF	TGTGCCAGCAGTCCCGAGTATCGAGGGAGCACTGAAGCTTTCTTT
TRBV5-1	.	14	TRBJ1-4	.	CASSLRIGSEKLFF	TGCGCCAGCAGCTTGCGGATAGGCAGCGAAAAACTGTTTTTT
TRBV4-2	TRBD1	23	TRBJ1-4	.	CASSQEVRGQSSNLIATNEKLFF	TGTGCCAGCAGCCAAGAGGTTCGGGGACAGAGTTCAAACCTAATTGCAACTAATGAAAAACTGTTTTTT
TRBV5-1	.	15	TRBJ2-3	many	CASSLVGERTDTQYF	TGCGCCAGCAGCTTGGTCGGGGAACGGACAGATACGCAGTATTTT
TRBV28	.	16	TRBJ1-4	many	CASSLWSTATNEKLFF	TGTGCCAGCAGTTTATGGAGCACCGCAACTAATGAAAAACTGTTTTTT
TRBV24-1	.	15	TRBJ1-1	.	CATSDSTGMNTEAFF	TGTGCCACCAGTGATTCAACAGGGATGAACACTGAAGCTTTCTTT
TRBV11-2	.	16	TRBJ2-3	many	CASSYVVSGLTDTQYF	TGTGCCAGCAGCTATGTAGTTAGCGGTCTCACAGATACGCAGTATTTT
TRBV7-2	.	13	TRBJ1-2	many	CASSLVAGDGYTF	TGTGCCAGCAGCTTAGTAGCGGGAGATGGCTACACCTTC
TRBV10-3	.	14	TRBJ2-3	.	CAISYGQPVDTQYF	TGTGCCATCAGCTATGGACAGCCCGTCGATACGCAGTATTTT
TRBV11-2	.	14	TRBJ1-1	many	CASSLDLASTEAFF	TGTGCCAGCAGCTTAGATCTTGCGAGCACTGAAGCTTTCTTT
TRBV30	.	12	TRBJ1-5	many	CAWSVQNQPQHF	TGTGCCTGGAGTGTACAGAATCAGCCCCAGCATTTT
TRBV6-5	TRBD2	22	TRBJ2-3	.	CASSYGTGPPTSGGPYPDTQYF	TGTGCCAGCAGTTACGGGACAGGTCCTCCGACTAGCGGGGGGCCCTACCCAGATACGCAGTATTTT
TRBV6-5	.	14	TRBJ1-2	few	CASSYPSSPYGYTF	TGTGCCAGCAGTTACCCATCCTCCCCCTATGGCTACACCTTC
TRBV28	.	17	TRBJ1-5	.	CASTPVQGAVLDQPQHF	TGTGCCAGCACCCCGGTACAGGGAGCTGTATTGGATCAGCCCCAGCATTTT
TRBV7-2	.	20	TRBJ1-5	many	CASSLERWGQTHYSNQPQHF	TGTGCCAGCAGCTTAGAGCGTTGGGGGCAGACACACTATAGCAATCAGCCCCAGCATTTT
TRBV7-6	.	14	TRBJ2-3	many	CASSLAPEPDTQYF	TGTGCCAGCAGCTTAGCCCCGGAGCCAGATACGCAGTATTTT
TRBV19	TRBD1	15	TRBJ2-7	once	CASSMGHRGSYEQYF	TGTGCCAGTAGTATGGGTCACAGGGGGTCCTACGAGCAGTACTTC
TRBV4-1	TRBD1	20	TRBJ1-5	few	CASSQDARTGDSLQSQPQHF	TGCGCCAGCAGCCAAGATGCGAGGACAGGGGACTCCCTCCAGTCGCAGCCCCAGCATTTT
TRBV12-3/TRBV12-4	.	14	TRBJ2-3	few	CASRSRTVSDTQYF	TGTGCCAGCAGATCCCGGACAGTATCAGATACGCAGTATTTT
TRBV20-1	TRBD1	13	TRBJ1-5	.	CSTSGQGYQPQHF	TGCAGTACTAGTGGACAGGGTTATCAGCCCCAGCATTTT
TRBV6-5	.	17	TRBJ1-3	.	CASSYEVRESSGNTIYF	TGTGCCAGCAGTTACGAGGTCAGGGAGAGCTCTGGAAACACCATATATTTT
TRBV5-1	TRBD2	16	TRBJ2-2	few	CASSLDLAGDTGELFF	TGCGCCAGCAGCTTGGATCTAGCGGGGGACACCGGGGAGCTGTTTTTT
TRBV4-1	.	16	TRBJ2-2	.	CASSQFPGSNTGELFF	TGCGCCAGCAGCCAATTCCCAGGGTCGAACACCGGGGAGCTGTTTTTT
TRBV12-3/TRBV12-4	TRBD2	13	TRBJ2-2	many	CASSRGGTGELFF	TGTGCCAGCAGCCGGGGGGGAACCGGGGAGCTGTTTTTT
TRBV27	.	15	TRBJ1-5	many	CASRPGPGATQPQHF	TGTGCCAGCAGGCCGGGACCTGGGGCAACTCAGCCCCAGCATTTT
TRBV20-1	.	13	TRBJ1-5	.	CSARGGSNQPQHF	TGCAGTGCTAGGGGGGGGAGCAATCAGCCCCAGCATTTT
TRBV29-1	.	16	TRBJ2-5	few	CSVVPSGERARETQYF	TGCAGCGTTGTCCCGTCAGGGGAACGGGCTCGAGAGACCCAGTACTTC
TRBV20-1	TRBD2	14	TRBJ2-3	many	CSGGLAGLGDTQYF	TGCAGTGGGGGGCTAGCGGGACTCGGAGATACGCAGTATTTT
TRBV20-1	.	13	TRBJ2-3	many	CSARGALRDTQYF	TGCAGTGCTAGAGGGGCCCTCCGGGATACGCAGTATTTT
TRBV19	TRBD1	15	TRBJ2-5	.	CASSADRGRVETQYF	TGTGCCAGTAGCGCGGACAGGGGACGGGTAGAGACCCAGTACTTC
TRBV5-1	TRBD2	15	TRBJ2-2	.	CASSSGLVGPGELFF	TGCGCCAGCAGCTCGGGACTAGTGGGTCCCGGGGAGCTGTTTTTT
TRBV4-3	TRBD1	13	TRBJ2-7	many	CASSLDREGEQYF	TGCGCCAGCAGCCTAGACAGGGAAGGGGAGCAGTACTTC
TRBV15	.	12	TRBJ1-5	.	CATSRVEQPQHF	TGTGCCACCAGCAGAGTGGAGCAGCCCCAGCATTTT
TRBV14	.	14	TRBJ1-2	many	CASSQEPWEDGYTF	TGTGCCAGCAGCCAAGAACCGTGGGAGGATGGCTACACCTTC
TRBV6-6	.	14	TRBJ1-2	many	CASSYLGQAYGYTF	TGTGCCAGCAGTTACCTGGGACAAGCCTATGGCTACACCTTC
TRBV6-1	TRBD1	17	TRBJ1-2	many	CASSEKKTGTGAYGYTF	TGTGCCAGCAGTGAGAAAAAAACCGGGACAGGGGCCTATGGCTACACCTTC
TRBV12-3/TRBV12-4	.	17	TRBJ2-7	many	CASSLRVLGTRPYEQYF	TGTGCCAGCAGTTTAAGGGTGCTGGGGACGAGGCCCTACGAGCAGTACTTC
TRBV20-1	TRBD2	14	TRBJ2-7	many	CSARELAGDHEQYF	TGCAGTGCTAGAGAACTAGCGGGAGACCACGAGCAGTACTTC
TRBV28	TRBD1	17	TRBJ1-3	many	CASSLYPDRGSGNTIYF	TGTGCCAGCAGTTTATACCCCGACAGGGGGTCTGGAAACACCATATATTTT
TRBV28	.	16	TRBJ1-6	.	CASSSVGSSYNSPLHF	TGTGCCAGCAGTTCAGTGGGATCCTCCTATAATTCACCCCTCCACTTT
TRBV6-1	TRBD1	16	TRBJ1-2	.	CASSRTGKVVDYGYTF	TGTGCCAGCAGCCGGACAGGGAAAGTAGTCGACTATGGCTACACCTTC
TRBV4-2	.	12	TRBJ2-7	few	CASSQGGFEQYF	TGTGCCAGCAGCCAGGGTGGGTTCGAGCAGTACTTC
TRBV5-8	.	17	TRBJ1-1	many	CASSLPPREGVGTEAFF	TGTGCCAGCAGCTTGCCCCCCAGGGAAGGGGTGGGCACTGAAGCTTTCTTT